This is a list of T cell receptor beta chains from one sample in a study of cytomegalovirus exposure and HLA in healthy donors. Here immunoSEQ multiplex PCR was the method, and the copy in TCRdb shows in-frame clones only, minus some. The table includes 110,000 to 150,000 clones, approximately 82% detected once. Input material: PBMCs. The source of these receptors is a woman aged 60-75 years in good health and CMV-seropositive. CDR3s include the opening cysteine and the closing phenylalanine or tryptophan. D genes are given only for firm matches. Only part of the rows carry a size: once, few, many, or a class if the clone is expanded.

len	abundance	v_gene	j_gene	d_gene	CDR3nt	CDR3aa
16	.	TRBV27	TRBJ2-5	TRBD2	TGTGCCAGCAGGGGGACCGGGACTAGCGGCGAAGAGACCCAGTACTTC	CASRGTGTSGEETQYF
14	.	TRBV25-1	TRBJ2-7	.	TGTGCCAGCAGGGGGAACAGGGACCACCACGAGCAGTACTTC	CASRGNRDHHEQYF
13	.	TRBV6-4	TRBJ1-1	.	TGTGCCAGCAGTTTGGGGGGGAACACTGAAGCTTTCTTT	CASSLGGNTEAFF
17	once	TRBV19	TRBJ2-1	TRBD2	TGTGCCAGTAGTATTAGGGACCTAGCGGGAGGTGGCAATGAGCAGTTCTTC	CASSIRDLAGGGNEQFF
18	.	TRBV4-3	TRBJ2-5	TRBD2	TGCGCCAGCAGCCAAGATCGGGAAGGGAGGGGTCGACAAGAGACCCAGTACTTC	CASSQDREGRGRQETQYF
16	.	TRBV7-9	TRBJ2-7	TRBD2	TGTGCCAGCAGCCCCTTAGGCGGGAGGCCTACCTACGAGCAGTACTTC	CASSPLGGRPTYEQYF
15	.	TRBV28	TRBJ2-2	.	TGTGCCAGCAGTTGGGACTTCGCGAACACCGGGGAGCTGTTTTTT	CASSWDFANTGELFF
15	few	TRBV6-4	TRBJ2-3	TRBD1	TGTGCCAGCAGTGACCGGACAGGGGGCACAGATACGCAGTATTTT	CASSDRTGGTDTQYF
13	.	TRBV11-2	TRBJ2-7	.	TGTGCCAGCAGCCCCAGACCCGGGGGCGAGCAGTACTTC	CASSPRPGGEQYF
15	.	TRBV4-1	TRBJ1-1	.	TGCGCCAGCAGCCGTCCGGGGGTATGGGGCACTGAAGCTTTCTTT	CASSRPGVWGTEAFF
16	.	TRBV27	TRBJ2-7	TRBD2	TGTGCCAGCAGGACAGGGCCTAGCGGGAGATCCTACGAGCAGTACTTC	CASRTGPSGRSYEQYF